What follows is one TCR beta chain and its context. The antigen is unknown. CDR3 length: 14 amino acids. Germline loops: CDR1 SGDLS, CDR2 YYNGEE. V trimming: 2 bases; J trimming: 8 bases; junction bases outside the gene matches: 7. Method: immunoSEQ multiplex PCR; TCRdb's copy keeps in-frame clones and lacks some. The sample shows roughly 100,000 clones, roughly 91% of them seen only once. The entry originates in a study of T cell responses to AZD1222 COVID-19 vaccine. Study-level findings and limits: Targets within unmutated variant regions were reportedly found for nearly half of spike-specific TCRs.

The chain is built from TRBV9 and TRBJ1-2; 9 nucleotides line up with TRBD1. The sequences come from peripheral blood, collected on day 0 of AZD1222 vaccination. This sequence originates from an adult in good health. CDR3 in amino acids: CASSVGTGGGGYTF. DNA for the CDR3: TGTGCCAGCAGCGTGGGTACAGGGGGCGGCGGCTACACCTTC.